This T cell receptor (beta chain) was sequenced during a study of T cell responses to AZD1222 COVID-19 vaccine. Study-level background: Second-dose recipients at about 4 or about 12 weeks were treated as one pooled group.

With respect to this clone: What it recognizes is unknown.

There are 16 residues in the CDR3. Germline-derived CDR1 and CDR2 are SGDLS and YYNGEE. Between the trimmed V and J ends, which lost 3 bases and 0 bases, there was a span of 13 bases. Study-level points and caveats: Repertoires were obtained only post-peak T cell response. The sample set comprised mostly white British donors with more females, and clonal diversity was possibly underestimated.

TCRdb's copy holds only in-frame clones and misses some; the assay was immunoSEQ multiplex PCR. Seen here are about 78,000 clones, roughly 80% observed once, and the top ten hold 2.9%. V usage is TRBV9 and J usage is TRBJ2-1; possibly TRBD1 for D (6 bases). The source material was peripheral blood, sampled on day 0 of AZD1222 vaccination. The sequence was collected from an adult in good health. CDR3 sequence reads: CASSATGASSYNEQFF. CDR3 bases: TGTGCCAGCAGCGCGACAGGCGCAAGCTCCTACAATGAGCAGTTCTTC.